Listed below are T cell receptor beta chains from one sample, sequenced in a study of cytomegalovirus exposure and HLA in healthy donors. Data came from immunoSEQ multiplex PCR; TCRdb stores just in-frame clones and leaves some out. The sample comprises 160,000 or so clones, roughly 84% of which are singletons, and about 9.4% rests with the top ten. The material sequenced was PBMCs. All receptors come from a man in his thirties or forties in good health and CMV-seropositive. CDR3s include the opening cysteine and the closing phenylalanine or tryptophan. A D gene is named only where the DNA matches it firmly. Where a row states a size, it is once, few, many or the class of an expanded clone; other rows omit it.

j_call: TRBJ1-1; v_call: TRBV5-1; clone_size: -; d_call: TRBD1; cdr3_aa: CASSYEAGQGAEAFF; cdr3_nt: TGCGCCAGCAGCTACGAGGCGGGACAGGGGGCTGAAGCTTTCTTT
j_call: TRBJ2-2; v_call: TRBV28; clone_size: -; d_call: -; cdr3_aa: CASSFPGRGVYREELFF; cdr3_nt: TGTGCCAGCAGTTTCCCCGGCAGGGGGGTCTACCGTGAGGAGCTGTTTTTT
j_call: TRBJ2-1; v_call: TRBV9; clone_size: -; d_call: TRBD2; cdr3_aa: CASSGQRGTYNEQFF; cdr3_nt: TGTGCCAGCAGCGGGCAGCGGGGCACATACAATGAGCAGTTCTTC
j_call: TRBJ2-1; v_call: TRBV6-1; clone_size: -; d_call: TRBD1; cdr3_aa: CASSGTGDDEQFF; cdr3_nt: TGTGCCAGCAGCGGGACAGGGGACGATGAGCAGTTCTTC
j_call: TRBJ2-6; v_call: TRBV7-9; clone_size: -; d_call: TRBD1; cdr3_aa: CASSGWTGDFSGANVLTF; cdr3_nt: TGTGCCAGCAGCGGCTGGACAGGCGATTTTTCTGGGGCCAACGTCCTGACTTTC
j_call: TRBJ2-3; v_call: TRBV7-2; clone_size: -; d_call: TRBD2; cdr3_aa: CASSLNGGADTQYF; cdr3_nt: TGTGCCAGCAGCTTGAATGGGGGGGCAGATACGCAGTATTTT
j_call: TRBJ1-6; v_call: TRBV7-2; clone_size: -; d_call: -; cdr3_aa: CASSFPFDNSPLHF; cdr3_nt: TGTGCCAGCAGCTTCCCCTTTGATAATTCACCCCTCCACTTT
j_call: TRBJ2-6; v_call: TRBV6-5; clone_size: -; d_call: TRBD1; cdr3_aa: CATVRGSGANVLTF; cdr3_nt: TGTGCCACTGTCAGGGGGTCTGGGGCCAACGTCCTGACTTTC
j_call: TRBJ1-3; v_call: TRBV18; clone_size: -; d_call: TRBD1; cdr3_aa: CASCAGQVSGNTIYF; cdr3_nt: TGTGCCAGCTGCGCGGGACAGGTCTCCGGAAACACCATATATTTT
j_call: TRBJ2-7; v_call: TRBV7-2; clone_size: -; d_call: -; cdr3_aa: CASSLVRGSYEQYF; cdr3_nt: TGTGCCAGCAGCTTAGTCAGGGGATCCTACGAGCAGTACTTC
j_call: TRBJ2-1; v_call: TRBV27; clone_size: -; d_call: -; cdr3_aa: CASSLVSGNEQFF; cdr3_nt: TGTGCCAGCAGTTTGGTGTCCGGCAATGAGCAGTTCTTC
j_call: TRBJ1-2; v_call: TRBV4-1; clone_size: few; d_call: -; cdr3_aa: CASSPRGVGGAEHGYTF; cdr3_nt: TGCGCCAGCAGCCCCCGTGGAGTGGGGGGGGCAGAACATGGCTACACCTTC
j_call: TRBJ2-7; v_call: TRBV28; clone_size: -; d_call: TRBD2; cdr3_aa: CASSLGRGAVNEQYF; cdr3_nt: TGTGCCAGCAGTTTAGGGCGGGGGGCCGTCAACGAGCAGTACTTC
j_call: TRBJ1-2; v_call: TRBV2; clone_size: -; d_call: -; cdr3_aa: CASSERGIFYGYTF; cdr3_nt: TGTGCCAGCAGTGAACGGGGGATCTTCTATGGCTACACCTTC
j_call: TRBJ2-4; v_call: TRBV7-2; clone_size: -; d_call: TRBD2; cdr3_aa: CASSPRWAGGNIQYF; cdr3_nt: TGTGCCAGCAGCCCGCGGTGGGCGGGGGGAAACATTCAGTACTTC